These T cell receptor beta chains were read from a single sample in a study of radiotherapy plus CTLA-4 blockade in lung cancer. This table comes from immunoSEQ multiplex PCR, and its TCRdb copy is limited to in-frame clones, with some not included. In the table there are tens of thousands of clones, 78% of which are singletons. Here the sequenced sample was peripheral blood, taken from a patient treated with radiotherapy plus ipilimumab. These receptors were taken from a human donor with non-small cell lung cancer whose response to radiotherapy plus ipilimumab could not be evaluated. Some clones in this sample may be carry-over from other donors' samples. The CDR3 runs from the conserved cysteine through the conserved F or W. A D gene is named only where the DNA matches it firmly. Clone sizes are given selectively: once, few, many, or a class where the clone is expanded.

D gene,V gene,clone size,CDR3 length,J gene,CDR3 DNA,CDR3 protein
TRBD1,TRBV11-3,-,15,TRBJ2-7,TGTGCCAGCAGCCTACAGGGGGCGTCCTTCTACGAGCAGTACTTC,CASSLQGASFYEQYF
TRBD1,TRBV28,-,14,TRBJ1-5,TGTGCCAGCAGTTGGGCGCAGGGGGCTCAGCCCCAGCATTTT,CASSWAQGAQPQHF
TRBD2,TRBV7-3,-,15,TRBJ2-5,TGTGCCAGCAGCCCTACGGGGGGGGTGCGAGAGACCCAGTACTTC,CASSPTGGVRETQYF
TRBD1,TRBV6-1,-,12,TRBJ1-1,TGTGCCAGCAGAGAAGGGGGCCATAGGGCTTTCTTT,CASREGGHRAFF
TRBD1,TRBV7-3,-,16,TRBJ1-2,TGTGCCAGCAGCTTAATGGCACAGGGGAGCGGCTATGGCTACACCTTC,CASSLMAQGSGYGYTF
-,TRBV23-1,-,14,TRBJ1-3,TGCGCCAGCCTCGTCGGAGAAGCTGGAAACACCATATATTTT,CASLVGEAGNTIYF
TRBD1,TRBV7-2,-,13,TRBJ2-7,TGTGCCAGCAGCTTGGGACAGGGGAGGTTGCAGTACTTC,CASSLGQGRLQYF
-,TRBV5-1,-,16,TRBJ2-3,TGCGCCAGCAGCCTCCGGCCGGGAGCAGACACAGATACGCAGTATTTT,CASSLRPGADTDTQYF
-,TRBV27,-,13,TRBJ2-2,TGTGCCAGCAGTGTTACTTATACCGGGGAGCTGTTTTTT,CASSVTYTGELFF
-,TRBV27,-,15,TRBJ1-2,TGTGCCAGCAGTGCAAGCCCGGGACATAACTATGGCTACACCTTC,CASSASPGHNYGYTF
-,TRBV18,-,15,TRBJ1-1,TGTGCCAGCTCAGCCACAGACAGCGAACACACTGAAGCTTTCTTT,CASSATDSEHTEAFF
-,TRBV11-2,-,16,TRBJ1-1,TGTGCCAGCAGCTTAATTTGGCGGGGCGCGGTAATTGAAGCTTTCTTT,CASSLIWRGAVIEAFF
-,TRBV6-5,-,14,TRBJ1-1,TGTGCCAGCAGTTACGGGCAGATGAACACTGAAGCTTTCTTT,CASSYGQMNTEAFF
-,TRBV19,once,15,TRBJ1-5,TGTGCCAGTAGTATAGTTGGGCATACTAATCAGCCCCAGCATTTT,CASSIVGHTNQPQHF
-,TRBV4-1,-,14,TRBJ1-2,TGCGCCAGCAGCCAAGGGGACATGGACTATGGCTACACCTTC,CASSQGDMDYGYTF
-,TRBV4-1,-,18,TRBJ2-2,TGCGCCAGCAGCCAAGACAGGACAGTTGTATTGAACACCGGGGAGCTGTTTTTT,CASSQDRTVVLNTGELFF
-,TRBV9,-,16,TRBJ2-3,TGTGCCAGCAGCGTAATGGGAGATCCGGTCCCAGATACGCAGTATTTT,CASSVMGDPVPDTQYF
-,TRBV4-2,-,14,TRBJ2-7,TGTGCCAGCAGCCAAACAGAGAACCTCTACGAGCAGTACTTC,CASSQTENLYEQYF
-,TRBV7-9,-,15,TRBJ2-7,TGTGCCAGCAGCTTAGCGATTGTCAGGGGCTACGAGCAGTACTTC,CASSLAIVRGYEQYF
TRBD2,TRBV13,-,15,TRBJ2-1,TGTGCCAGCAGCCACGGGACTAGCGGGGGGCCCGAGCAGTTCTTC,CASSHGTSGGPEQFF
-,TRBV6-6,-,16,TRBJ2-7,TGTGCCAGCAGTTACTCGCGACTAGACCACGACTACGAGCAGTACTTC,CASSYSRLDHDYEQYF
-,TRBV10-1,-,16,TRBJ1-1,TGCGCCAGCAGTGAGCCGAGAGGCCCTAAGGGGACTGAAGCTTTCTTT,CASSEPRGPKGTEAFF
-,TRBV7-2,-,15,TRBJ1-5,TGTGCCAGCAGCGTGACTGCAAATAGCAATCAGCCCCAGCATTTT,CASSVTANSNQPQHF
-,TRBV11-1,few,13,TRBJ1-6,TGTGCCAGCAGCTTAGCCCGGGGGGCACCCCTCCACTTT,CASSLARGAPLHF
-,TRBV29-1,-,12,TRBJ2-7,TGCAGCGGGGGGGACGGGACCTACGAGCAGTACTTC,CSGGDGTYEQYF
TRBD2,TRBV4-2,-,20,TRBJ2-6,TGTGCCAGCAGCCAAGAAGATCTAGCGGGGGGAGTCGGGGGGGCCAACGTCCTGACTTTC,CASSQEDLAGGVGGANVLTF
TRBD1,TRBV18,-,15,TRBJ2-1,TGTGCCAGCTCACCACGGACAGGGGGCATGGATGAGCAGTTCTTC,CASSPRTGGMDEQFF
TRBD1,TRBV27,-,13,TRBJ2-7,TGTGCCAGCAGTTTCAGGGGGCCGGTCGAGCAGTACTTC,CASSFRGPVEQYF
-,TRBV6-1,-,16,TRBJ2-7,TGTGCCAGCAGTGGAGCAAAGGGACGGAGGGCCCGGGAGCAGTACTTC,CASSGAKGRRAREQYF
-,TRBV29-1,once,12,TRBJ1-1,TGCAGCGTGCAGCGGTCCGGGACTGAAGCTTTCTTT,CSVQRSGTEAFF
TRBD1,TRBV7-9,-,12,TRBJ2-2,TGTGCCAGAGGACAGGGAACCGGGGAGCTGTTTTTT,CARGQGTGELFF
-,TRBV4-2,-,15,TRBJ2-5,TGTGCCAGCAGCCAAGGAGCGTCACCTCAAGAGACCCAGTACTTC,CASSQGASPQETQYF
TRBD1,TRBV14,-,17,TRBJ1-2,TGTGCCAGCAGCTCCGGGACAGGGGCATTCCCGAACTATGGCTACACCTTC,CASSSGTGAFPNYGYTF
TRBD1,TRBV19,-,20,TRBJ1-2,TGTGCCAGTAGTCTTTTTCCGGGACAGGGGAAACACTTGTTCGGCGGTGGCTACACCTTC,CASSLFPGQGKHLFGGGYTF
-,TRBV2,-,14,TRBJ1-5,TGTGCCAGCAGTCGACAGGTTAGCAATCAGCCCCAGCATTTT,CASSRQVSNQPQHF
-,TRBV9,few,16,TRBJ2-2,TGTGCCAGCAGCGTCCTTGGGTATCCAGGGTCCGGGGAGCTGTTTTTT,CASSVLGYPGSGELFF
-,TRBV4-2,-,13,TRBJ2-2,TGTGCCAGCAGCCAAGTCGGCACCGGGGAGCTGTTTTTT,CASSQVGTGELFF
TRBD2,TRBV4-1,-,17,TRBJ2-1,TGCGCCAGCAGCCAAGAAAGGGCTAGCGGGGGATACAATGAGCAGTTCTTC,CASSQERASGGYNEQFF
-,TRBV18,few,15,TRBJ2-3,TGTGCCAGCTCCGACATGGGTCTGCTGTCAGATACGCAGTATTTT,CASSDMGLLSDTQYF
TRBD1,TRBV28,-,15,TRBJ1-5,TGTGCCAGCAGTTCCCCCGGGACAGGGGTTCAGCCCCAGCATTTT,CASSSPGTGVQPQHF